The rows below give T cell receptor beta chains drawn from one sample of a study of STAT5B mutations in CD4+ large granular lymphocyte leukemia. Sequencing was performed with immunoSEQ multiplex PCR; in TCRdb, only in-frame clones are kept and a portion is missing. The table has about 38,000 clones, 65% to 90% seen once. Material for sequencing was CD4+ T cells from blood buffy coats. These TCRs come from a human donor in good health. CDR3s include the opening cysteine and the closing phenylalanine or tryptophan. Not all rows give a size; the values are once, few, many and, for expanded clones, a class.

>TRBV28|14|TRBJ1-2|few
CASSLNRANYGYTF
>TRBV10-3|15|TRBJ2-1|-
CAISSGTGSGNEQFF
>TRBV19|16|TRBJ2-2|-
CASSIQTGSNTGELFF
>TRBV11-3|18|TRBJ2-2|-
CASSLAPAAGGHTGELFF
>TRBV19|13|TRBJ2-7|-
CASSITGTYEQYF
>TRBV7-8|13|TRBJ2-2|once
CASSSRETGELFF
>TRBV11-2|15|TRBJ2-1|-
CASSLRLAGVNEQFF
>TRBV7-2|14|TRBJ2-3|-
CASSSPSSTDTQYF
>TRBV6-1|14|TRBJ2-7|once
CASSASGQTYEQYF
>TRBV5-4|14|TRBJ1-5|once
CASSLKMPGQPQHF
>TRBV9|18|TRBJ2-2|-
CASSSVRPGLAGSGELFF
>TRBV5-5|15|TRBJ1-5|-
CASSRGQGSNQPQHF
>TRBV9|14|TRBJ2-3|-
CASSPSPSTDTQYF
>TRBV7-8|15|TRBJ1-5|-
CASSVDRGNNQPQHF
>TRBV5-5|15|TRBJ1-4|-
CASSPDVGSNEKLFF
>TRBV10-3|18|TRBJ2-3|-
CAISESGVAGGPGDTQYF
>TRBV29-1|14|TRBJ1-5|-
CSVVEGTGDQPQHF
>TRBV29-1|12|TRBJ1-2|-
CSVEGGGYGYTF
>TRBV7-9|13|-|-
CASSSLGGYEQYF
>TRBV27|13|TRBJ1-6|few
CASSLIPGPPLHF
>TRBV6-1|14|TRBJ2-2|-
CASSEQDMTGELFF
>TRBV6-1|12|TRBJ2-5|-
CASSERGETQYF
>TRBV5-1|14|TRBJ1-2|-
CASSLDRGNYGYTF
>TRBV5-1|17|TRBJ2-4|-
CASSLGVAGLAKNIQYF
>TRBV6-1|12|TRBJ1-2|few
CASLRGKDGYTF
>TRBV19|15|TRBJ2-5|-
CASSIAPRGGETQYF
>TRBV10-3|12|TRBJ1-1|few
CAIRQGDTEAFF
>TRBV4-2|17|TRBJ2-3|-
CASSPRTSGESTDTQYF
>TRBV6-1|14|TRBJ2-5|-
CASSEPGTEETQYF
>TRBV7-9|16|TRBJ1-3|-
CASSLAGTYSGNTIYF
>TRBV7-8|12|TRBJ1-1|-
CASGRGNTEAFF
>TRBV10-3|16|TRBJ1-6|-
CAISETTGSPNSPLHF
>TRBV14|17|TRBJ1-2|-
CASSQEGHGLANYGYTF
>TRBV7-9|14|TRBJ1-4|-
CASSPDSVGEKLFF
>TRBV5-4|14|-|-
CASSLPGAEYEQYF
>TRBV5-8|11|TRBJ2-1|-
CASSLAWLQFF
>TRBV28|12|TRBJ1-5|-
CASSSRQQPQHF
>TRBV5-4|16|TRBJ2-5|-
CASSFQRGRGQETQYF
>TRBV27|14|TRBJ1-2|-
CASSYEGRGYGYTF
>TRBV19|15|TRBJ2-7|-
CASSMGGGISYEQYF
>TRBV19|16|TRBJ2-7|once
CASSTWTSGDGSEQYF
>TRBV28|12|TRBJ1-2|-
CASSGTDYGYTF
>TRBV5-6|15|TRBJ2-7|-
CASAPRGRVAYEQYF
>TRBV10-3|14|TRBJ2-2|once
CAISKGEYTGELFF
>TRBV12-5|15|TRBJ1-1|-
CASGSPGLQDTEAFF
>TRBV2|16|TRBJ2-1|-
CASSPRTSGDLNEQFF
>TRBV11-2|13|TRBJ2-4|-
CASSSTGGYIQYF
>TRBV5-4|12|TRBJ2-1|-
CASSLRGGEQFF
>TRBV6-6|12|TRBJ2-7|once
CASDGSGYEQYF